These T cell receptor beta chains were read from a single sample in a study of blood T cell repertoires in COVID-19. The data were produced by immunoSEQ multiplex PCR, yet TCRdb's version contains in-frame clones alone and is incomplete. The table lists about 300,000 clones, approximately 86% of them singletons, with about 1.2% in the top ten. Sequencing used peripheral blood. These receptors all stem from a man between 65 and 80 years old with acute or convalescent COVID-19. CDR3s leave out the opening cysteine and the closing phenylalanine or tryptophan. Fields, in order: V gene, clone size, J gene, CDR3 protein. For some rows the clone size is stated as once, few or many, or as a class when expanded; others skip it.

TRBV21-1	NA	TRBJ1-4	ASSISRQGPGEKLF
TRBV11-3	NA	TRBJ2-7	ASSLETGQGSYEQY
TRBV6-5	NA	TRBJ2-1	ASSYHRDNEQF
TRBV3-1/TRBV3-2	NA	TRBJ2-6	ASSQGLCSGANVLT
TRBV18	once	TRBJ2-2	ASSPPEGQGTGELF
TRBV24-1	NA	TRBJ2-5	ATSDPTGVTETQY
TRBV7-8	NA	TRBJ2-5	ASSLSNRGETQY
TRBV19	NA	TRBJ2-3	ASSILQGNTQY
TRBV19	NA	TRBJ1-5	ASSNTGTRGQPQH
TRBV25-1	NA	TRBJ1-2	ASSESGTGRSGYT